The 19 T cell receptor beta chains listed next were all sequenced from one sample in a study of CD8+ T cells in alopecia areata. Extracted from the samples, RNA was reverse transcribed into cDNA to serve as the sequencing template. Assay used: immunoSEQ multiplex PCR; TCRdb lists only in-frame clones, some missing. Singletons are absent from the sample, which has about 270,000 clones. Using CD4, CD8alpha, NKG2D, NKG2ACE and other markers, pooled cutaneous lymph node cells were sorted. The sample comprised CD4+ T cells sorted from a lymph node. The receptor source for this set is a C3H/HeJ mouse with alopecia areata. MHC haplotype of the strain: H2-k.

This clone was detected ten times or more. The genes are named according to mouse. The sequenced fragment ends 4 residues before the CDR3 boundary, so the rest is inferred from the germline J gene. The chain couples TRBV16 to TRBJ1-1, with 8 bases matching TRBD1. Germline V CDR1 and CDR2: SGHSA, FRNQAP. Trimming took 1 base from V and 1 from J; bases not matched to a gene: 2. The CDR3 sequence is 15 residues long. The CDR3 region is CASSLVGTGNTEVFF. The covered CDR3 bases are TGTGCAAGCAGCTTAGTCGGGACAGGGAACACA.

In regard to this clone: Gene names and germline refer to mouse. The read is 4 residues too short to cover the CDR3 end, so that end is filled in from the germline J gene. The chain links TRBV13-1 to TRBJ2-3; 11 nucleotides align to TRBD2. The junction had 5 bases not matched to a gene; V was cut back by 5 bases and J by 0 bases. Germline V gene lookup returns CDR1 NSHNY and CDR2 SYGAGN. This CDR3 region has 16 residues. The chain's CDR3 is CASSRLGGTSAETLYF. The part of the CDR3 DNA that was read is TGTGCCAGCAGCCGACTGGGGGGGACTAGTGCAGAA.

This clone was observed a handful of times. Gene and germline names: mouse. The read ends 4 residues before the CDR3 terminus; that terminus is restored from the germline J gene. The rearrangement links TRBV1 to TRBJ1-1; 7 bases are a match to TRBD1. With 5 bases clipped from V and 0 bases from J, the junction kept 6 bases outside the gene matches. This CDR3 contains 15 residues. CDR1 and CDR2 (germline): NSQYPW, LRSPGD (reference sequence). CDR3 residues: CTCSKSRGTNTEVFF. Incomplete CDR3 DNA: TGCACCTGCAGTAAGAGCAGGGGGACAAACACA.

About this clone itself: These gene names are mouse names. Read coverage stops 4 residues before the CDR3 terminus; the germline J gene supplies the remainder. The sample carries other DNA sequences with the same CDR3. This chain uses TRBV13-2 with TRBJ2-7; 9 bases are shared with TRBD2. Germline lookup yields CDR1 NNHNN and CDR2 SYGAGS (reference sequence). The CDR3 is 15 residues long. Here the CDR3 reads CASGDAGDWGYEQYF. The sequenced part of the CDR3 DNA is TGTGCCAGCGGTGATGCAGGAGACTGGGGGTAT.

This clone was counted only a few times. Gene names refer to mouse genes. The covered CDR3 bases are TGCACCTGCAGTGCAGCCTGGGGGGCCCCAGAA. Residues: CTCSAAWGAPE. The CDR3 as a whole reads CTCSAAWGAPETLYF. The chain combines TRBV1 with TRBJ2-3, with 8 bases aligning to TRBD2. The read comes to an end 4 residues before the CDR3 does, leaving the germline J gene to fill in the end. The CDR3 loop spans 15 amino acids. Germline trimming cut 1 base from V and 4 bases from J; bases unmatched to any gene: 4. CDR1 and CDR2 (germline): NSQYPW, LRSPGD (reference sequence).

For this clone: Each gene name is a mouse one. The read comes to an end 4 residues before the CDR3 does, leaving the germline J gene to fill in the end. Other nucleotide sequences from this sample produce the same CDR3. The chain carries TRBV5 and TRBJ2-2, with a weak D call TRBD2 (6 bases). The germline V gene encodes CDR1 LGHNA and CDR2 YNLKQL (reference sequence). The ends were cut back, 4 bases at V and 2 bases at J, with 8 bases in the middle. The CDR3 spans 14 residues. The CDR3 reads CASSLTGNTGQLYF. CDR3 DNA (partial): TGTGCCAGCAGCCTCACTGGGAACACCGGG.

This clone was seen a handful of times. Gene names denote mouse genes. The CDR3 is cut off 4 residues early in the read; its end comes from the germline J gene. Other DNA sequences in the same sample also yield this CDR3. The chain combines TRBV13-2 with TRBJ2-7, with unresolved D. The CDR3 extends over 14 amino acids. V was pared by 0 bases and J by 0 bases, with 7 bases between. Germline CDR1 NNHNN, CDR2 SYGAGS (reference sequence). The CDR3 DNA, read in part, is TGTGCCAGCGGTGATGCAGGCAACTCCTAT. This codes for CASGDAGNSY. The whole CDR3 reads CASGDAGNSYEQYF.

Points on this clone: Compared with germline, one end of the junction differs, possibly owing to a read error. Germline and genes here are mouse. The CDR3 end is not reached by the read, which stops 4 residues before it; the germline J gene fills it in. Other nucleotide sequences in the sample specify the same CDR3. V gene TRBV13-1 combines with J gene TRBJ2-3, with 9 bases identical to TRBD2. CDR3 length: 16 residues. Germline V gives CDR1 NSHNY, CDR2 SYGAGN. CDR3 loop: CASSDWGGARAETLYF. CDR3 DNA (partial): TGCGCCAGCAGTGATTGGGGGGGCGCGAGAGCAGAA.

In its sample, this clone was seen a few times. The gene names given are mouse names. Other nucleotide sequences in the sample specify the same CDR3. The CDR3 sequence: CASGDQGNTEVFF. The sequenced CDR3 bases are TGTGCCAGCGGTGATCAGGGAAACACA. The chain combines TRBV13-2 with TRBJ1-1, with D perhaps TRBD1 (5 bases). The read is 4 residues too short to cover the CDR3 end, so that end is filled in from the germline J gene. Per germline, CDR1 NNHNN and CDR2 SYGAGS (reference sequence). V lost 1 base and J 1 base, leaving 5 bases between the germline ends. The CDR3 has 13 residues.

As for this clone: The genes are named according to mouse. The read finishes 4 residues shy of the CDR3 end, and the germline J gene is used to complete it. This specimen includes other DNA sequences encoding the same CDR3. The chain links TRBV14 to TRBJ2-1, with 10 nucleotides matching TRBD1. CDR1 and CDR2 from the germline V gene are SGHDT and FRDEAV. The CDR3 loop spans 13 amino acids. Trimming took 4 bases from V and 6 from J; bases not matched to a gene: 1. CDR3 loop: CASSRTGGAEQFF. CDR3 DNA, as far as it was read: TGTGCCAGCAGTCGGACAGGGGGTGCT. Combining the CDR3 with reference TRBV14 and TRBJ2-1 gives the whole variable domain EAGVTQSPRYAVLQEGQAVSFWCDPISGHDTLYWYQQPRDQGPQLLVYFRDEAVIDNSQLPSDRFSAVRPKGTNSTLKIQSAKQGDTATYLCASSRTGGAEQFFGPGTRLTVL.

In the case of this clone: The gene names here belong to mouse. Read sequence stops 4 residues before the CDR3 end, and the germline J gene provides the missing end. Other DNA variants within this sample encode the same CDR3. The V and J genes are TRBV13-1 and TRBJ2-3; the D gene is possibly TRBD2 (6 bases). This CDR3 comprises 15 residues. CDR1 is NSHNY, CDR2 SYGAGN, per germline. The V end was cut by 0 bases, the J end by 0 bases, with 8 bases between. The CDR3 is CASSDAGTSAETLYF. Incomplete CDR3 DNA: TGTGCCAGCAGTGATGCCGGGACTAGTGCAGAA.

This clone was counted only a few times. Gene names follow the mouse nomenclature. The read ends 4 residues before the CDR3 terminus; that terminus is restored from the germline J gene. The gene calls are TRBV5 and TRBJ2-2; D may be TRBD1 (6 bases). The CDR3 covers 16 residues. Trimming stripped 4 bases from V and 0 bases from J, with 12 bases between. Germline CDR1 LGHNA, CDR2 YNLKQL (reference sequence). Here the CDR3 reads CASSPPGTSNTGQLYF. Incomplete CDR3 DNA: TGTGCCAGCAGCCCCCCCGGGACATCAAACACCGGG.

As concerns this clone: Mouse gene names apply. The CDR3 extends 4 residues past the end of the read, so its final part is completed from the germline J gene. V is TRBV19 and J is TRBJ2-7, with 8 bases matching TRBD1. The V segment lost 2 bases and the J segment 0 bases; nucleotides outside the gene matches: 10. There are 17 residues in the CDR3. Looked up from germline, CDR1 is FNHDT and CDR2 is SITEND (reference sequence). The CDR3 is CASSIPFPDRGSYEQYF. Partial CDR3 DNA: TGTGCCAGCAGTATCCCCTTCCCCGACAGGGGCTCCTAT.

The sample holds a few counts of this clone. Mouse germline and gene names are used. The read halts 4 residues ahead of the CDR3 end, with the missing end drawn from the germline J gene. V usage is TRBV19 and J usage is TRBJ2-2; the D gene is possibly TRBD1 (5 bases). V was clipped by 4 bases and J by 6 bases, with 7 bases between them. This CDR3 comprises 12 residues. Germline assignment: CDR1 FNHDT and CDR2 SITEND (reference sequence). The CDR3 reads CASSQGPGQLYF. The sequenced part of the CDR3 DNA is TGTGCCAGCAGTCAGGGCCCCGGG. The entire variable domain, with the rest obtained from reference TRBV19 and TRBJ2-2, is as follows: GGIITQTPKFLIGQEGQKLTLKCQQNFNHDTMYWYRQDSGKGLRLIYYSITENDLQKGDLSEGYDASREKKSSFSLTVTSAQKNEMAVFLCASSQGPGQLYFGEGSKLTVL.

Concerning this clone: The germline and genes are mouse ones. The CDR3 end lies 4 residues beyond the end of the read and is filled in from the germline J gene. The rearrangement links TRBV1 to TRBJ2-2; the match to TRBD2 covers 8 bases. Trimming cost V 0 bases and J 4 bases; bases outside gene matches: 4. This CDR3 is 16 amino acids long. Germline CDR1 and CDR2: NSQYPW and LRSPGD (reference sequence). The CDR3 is CTCSADPGGRTGQLYF. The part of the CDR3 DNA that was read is TGCACCTGCAGTGCAGATCCGGGGGGGCGCACCGGG.

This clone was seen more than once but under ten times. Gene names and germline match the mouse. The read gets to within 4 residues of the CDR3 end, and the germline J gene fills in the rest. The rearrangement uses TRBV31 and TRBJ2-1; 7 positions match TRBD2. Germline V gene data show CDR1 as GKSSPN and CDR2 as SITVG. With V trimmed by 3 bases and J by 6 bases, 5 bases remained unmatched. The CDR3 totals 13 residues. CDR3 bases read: TGTGCCTGGAGGGGGGGGAGGGGTGCT. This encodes CAWRGGRGA. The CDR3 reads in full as CAWRGGRGAEQFF.

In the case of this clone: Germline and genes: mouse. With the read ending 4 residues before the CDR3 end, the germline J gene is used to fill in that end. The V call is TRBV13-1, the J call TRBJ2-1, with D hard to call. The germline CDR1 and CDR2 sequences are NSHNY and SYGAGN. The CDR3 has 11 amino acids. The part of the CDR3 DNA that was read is TGTGCCAGCAGCTCACAGACT. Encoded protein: CASSSQT. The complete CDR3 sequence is CASSSQTEQFF.

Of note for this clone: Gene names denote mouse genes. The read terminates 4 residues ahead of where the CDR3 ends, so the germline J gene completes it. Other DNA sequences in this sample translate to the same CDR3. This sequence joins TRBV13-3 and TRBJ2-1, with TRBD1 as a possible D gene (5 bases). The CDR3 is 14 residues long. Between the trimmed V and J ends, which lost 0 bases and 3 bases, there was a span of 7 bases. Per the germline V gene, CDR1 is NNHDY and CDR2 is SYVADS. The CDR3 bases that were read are TGTGCCAGCAGTGATGTAGGGGTCTATGCT. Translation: CASSDVGVYA. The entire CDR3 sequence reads CASSDVGVYAEQFF.

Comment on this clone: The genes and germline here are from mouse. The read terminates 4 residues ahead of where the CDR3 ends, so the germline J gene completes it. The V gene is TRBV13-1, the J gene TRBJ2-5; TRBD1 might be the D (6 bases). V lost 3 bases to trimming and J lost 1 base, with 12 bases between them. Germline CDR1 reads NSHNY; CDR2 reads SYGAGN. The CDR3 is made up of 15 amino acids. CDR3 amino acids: CASSASRGDQDTQYF. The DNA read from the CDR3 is TGTGCCAGCAGTGCTTCCAGGGGAGACCAAGAC.